Sequencing of this T cell receptor (beta chain) was carried out in a study of sequential checkpoint blockade in melanoma. The CDR3 has 15 residues. V was clipped by 7 bases and J by 1 base; unmatched bases: 5. Germline V gives CDR1 LNHDA, CDR2 SQIVND (reference sequence). Treatment noted: randomized to nivolumab then ipilimumab (arm A) or the reverse (arm B). Profiling relied on immunoSEQ multiplex PCR, and the TCRdb table lists in-frame clones only, not all of them. The table shows about 5,500 clones, with around two fifths occurring only once. This clonotype was obtained from a human donor with melanoma. Sequences were derived from tumor tissue (inferred from file names), sampled from a patient given nivolumab and ipilimumab in sequence. The chain employs TRBV19 and TRBJ2-5; 11 bases agree with TRBD2. The CDR3 DNA sequence: TGTGCCAGTAAATTAGCGGGAGGGTCCCAAGAGACCCAGTACTTC. Translation: CASKLAGGSQETQYF.